This record looks at one T cell receptor (beta chain) sequence and its context. The target antigen is unknown. After removal of 3 bases from V and 6 bases from J, the junction contained 10 bases not matched to a gene. The CDR3 totals 16 residues. CDR1 is KGHDR and CDR2 is SFDVKD in the germline V gene. The repertoire was sequenced with immunoSEQ multiplex PCR; TCRdb's copy has only in-frame clones and lacks some. The sample lists about 120,000 clones; 88% were seen once. These data come from a study of T cell responses to AZD1222 COVID-19 vaccine. Findings and caveats of the study: Dominant CD4 TCR responses targeted spike regions 160-218 and 743-854. All repertoire sampling was performed exclusively after the peak T cell response. Reportedly, nearly half of unique spike TCRs recognized epitopes outside B.1.351/B.1.1.7 mutations. Clonal diversity was possibly underestimated, and the donors were mostly white British, with more females.

This TCR was sampled from an adult who received the AZD1222 COVID-19 vaccine. The chain combines TRBV24-1 with TRBJ2-1, with 7 nucleotides matching TRBD1. The material was peripheral blood, obtained 28 days after the second AZD1222 dose. The CDR3 loop reads CATSDLGQVFSNEQFF. The CDR3 nucleotides read TGTGCCACCAGTGATCTCGGACAGGTCTTCTCCAATGAGCAGTTCTTC.